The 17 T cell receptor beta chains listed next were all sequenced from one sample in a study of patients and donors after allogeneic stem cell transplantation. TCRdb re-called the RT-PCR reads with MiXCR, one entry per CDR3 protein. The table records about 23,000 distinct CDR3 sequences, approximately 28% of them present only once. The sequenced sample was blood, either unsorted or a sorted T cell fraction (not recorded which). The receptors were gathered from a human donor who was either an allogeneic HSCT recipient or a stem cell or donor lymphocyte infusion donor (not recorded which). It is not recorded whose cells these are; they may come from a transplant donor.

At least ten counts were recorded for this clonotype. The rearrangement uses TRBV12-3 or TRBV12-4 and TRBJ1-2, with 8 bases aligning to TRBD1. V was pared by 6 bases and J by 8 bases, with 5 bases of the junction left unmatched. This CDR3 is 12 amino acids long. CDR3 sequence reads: CASRGQVGGYTF. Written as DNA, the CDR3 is TGTGCCAGCAGGGGACAGGTTGGCGGCTACACCTTC.

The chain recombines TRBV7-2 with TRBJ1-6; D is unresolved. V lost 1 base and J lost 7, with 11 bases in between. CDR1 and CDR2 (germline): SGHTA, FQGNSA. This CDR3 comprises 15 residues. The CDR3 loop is CASSLEAGRNSPLHF. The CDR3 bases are TGTGCCAGCAGCTTAGAGGCGGGTAGGAATTCACCCCTCCACTTT.

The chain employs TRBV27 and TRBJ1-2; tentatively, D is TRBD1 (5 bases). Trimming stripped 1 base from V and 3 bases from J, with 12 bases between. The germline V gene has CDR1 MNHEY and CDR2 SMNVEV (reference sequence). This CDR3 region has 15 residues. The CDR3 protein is CASSLFAGEDYGYTF. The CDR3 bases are TGTGCCAGCAGTTTATTTGCGGGGGAGGACTATGGCTACACCTTC.

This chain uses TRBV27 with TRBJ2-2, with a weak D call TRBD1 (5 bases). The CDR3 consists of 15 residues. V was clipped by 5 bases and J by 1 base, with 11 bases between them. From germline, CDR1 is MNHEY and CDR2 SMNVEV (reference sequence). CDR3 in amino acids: CASSLIDRNTGELFF. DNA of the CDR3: TGTGCCAGCAGTCTAATTGACAGGAACACCGGGGAGCTGTTTTTT.

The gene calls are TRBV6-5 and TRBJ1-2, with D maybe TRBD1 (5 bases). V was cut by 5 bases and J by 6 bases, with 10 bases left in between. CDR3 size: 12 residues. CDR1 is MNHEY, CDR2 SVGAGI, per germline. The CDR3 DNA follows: TGTGCCAGCAGTGGGACGGGACATGGCTACACCTTC. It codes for CASSGTGHGYTF.

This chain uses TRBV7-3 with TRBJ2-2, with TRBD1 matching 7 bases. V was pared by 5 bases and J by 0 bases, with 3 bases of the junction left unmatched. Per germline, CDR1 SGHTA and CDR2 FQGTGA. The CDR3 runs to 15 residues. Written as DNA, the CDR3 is TGTGCCAGCAGCAGGGACAGTTCGAACACCGGGGAGCTGTTTTTT. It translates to CASSRDSSNTGELFF. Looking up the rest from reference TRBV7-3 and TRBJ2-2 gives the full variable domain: GAGVSQTPSNKVTEKGKYVELRCDPISGHTALYWYRQSLGQGPEFLIYFQGTGAADDSGLPNDRFFAVRPEGSVSTLKIQRTERGDSAVYLCASSRDSSNTGELFFGEGSRLTVL.

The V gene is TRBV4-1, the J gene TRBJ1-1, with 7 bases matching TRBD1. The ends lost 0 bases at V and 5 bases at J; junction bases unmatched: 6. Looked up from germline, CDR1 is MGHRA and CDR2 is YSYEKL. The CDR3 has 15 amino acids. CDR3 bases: TGCGCCAGCAGCCAAGATCCCGGGACAGAAACTGAAGCTTTCTTT. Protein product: CASSQDPGTETEAFF.

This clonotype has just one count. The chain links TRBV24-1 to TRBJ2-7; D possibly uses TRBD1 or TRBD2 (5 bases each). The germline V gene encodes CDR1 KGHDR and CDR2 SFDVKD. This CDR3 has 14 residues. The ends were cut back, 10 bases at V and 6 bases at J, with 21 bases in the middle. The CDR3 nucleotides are TGTGCCACGAACCTGCTGGGACCTACCAGCGAGCAGTACGTC. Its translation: CATNLLGPTSEQYV.

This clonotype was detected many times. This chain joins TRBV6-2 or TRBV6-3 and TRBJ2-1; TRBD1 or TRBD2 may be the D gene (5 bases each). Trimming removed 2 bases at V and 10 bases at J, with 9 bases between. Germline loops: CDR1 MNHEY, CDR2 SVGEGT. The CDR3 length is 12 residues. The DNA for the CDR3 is TGTGCCAGCAGTTACCGTCGGGACGAGCAGTTCTTC. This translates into CASSYRRDEQFF.

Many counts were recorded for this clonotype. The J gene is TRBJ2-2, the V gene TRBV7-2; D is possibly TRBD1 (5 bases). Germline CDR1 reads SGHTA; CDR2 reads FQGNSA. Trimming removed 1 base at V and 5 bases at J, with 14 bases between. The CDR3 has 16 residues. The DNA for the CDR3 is TGTGCCAGCAGCTTAGAAGGTGGCAGGGAAACCGGGGAGCTGTTTTTT. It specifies CASSLEGGRETGELFF.

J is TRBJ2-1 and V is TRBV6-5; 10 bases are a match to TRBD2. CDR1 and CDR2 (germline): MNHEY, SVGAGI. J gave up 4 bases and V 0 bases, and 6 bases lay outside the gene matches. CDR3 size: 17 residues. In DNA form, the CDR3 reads TGTGCCAGCAGTTACTCGATAGGACTAGCGGCTTACAATGAGCAGTTCTTC. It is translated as CASSYSIGLAAYNEQFF.

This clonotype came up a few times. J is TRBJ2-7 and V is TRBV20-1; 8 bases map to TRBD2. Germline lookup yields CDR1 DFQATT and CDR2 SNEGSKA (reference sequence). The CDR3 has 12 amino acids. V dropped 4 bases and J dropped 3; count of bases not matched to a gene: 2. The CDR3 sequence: CSATSGFYEQYV. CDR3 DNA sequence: TGCAGTGCTACTAGCGGGTTCTACGAGCAGTACGTC.

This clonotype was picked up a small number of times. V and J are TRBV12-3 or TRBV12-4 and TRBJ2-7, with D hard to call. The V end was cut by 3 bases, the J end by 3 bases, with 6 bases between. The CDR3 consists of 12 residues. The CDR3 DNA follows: TGTGCCAGCAGTTTGTGGGACTACGAGCAGTACTTC. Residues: CASSLWDYEQYF.

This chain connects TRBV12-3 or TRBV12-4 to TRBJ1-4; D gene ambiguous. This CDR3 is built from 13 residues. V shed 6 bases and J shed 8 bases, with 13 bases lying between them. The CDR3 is CASSGPMHEKLFF. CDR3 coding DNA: TGTGCCAGCAGCGGACCAATGCACGAAAAACTGTTTTTT.

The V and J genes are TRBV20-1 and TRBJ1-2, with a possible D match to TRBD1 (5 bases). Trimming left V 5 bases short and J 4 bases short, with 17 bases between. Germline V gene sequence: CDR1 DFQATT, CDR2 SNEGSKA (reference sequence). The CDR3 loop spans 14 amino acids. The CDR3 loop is CSASSTALGYGYTF. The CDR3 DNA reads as TGCAGTGCTTCCTCGACAGCCCTTGGCTATGGCTACACCTTC.

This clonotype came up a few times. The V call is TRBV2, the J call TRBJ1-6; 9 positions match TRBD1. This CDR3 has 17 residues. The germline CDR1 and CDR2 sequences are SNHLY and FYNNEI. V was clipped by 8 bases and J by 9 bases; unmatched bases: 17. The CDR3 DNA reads TGTGCCAGCCTGCCAAGGTTTGGGAGGACAGGGGCTTCACCCCTCCACTTT. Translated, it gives CASLPRFGRTGASPLHF.

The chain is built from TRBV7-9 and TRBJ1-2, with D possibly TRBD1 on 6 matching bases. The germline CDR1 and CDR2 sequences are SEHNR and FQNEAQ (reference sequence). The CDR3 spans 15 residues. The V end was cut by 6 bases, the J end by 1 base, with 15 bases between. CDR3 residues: CASRGTPPLNYGYTF. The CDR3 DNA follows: TGTGCCAGCAGGGGGACACCCCCGCTTAACTATGGCTACACCTTC.